The 23 T cell receptor beta chains below come from one sample, sequenced in a study of T cells in localized non-small cell lung cancer. Here immunoSEQ multiplex PCR was the method, and the copy in TCRdb shows in-frame clones only, minus some. The sample includes under 60,000 clones, roughly 88% of them seen just once. Here the sequenced sample was peripheral blood, taken before any cancer treatment. The receptors were gathered from a male donor aged 60 or older with stage III squamous cell lung carcinoma.

V and J are TRBV6-6 and TRBJ2-7, with 8 bases lining up with TRBD1. CDR1 and CDR2 (germline): MNHNY, SVGAGI (reference sequence). V trimming: 5 bases; J trimming: 5 bases; junction bases outside the gene matches: 11. This CDR3 comprises 15 residues. CDR3 protein: CASSLPDRARHEQYF. CDR3 coding DNA: TGTGCCAGCAGTCTCCCGGACAGGGCTCGTCACGAGCAGTACTTC.

V usage is TRBV19 and J usage is TRBJ1-2, with a weak D call TRBD1 (5 bases). Trimming removed 6 bases from V and 5 bases from J, with 22 bases in between. The germline V gene has CDR1 LNHDA and CDR2 SQIVND (reference sequence). The CDR3 is made up of 16 amino acids. This CDR3 reads CASSNPRTTAGYGYTF. The DNA for the CDR3 is TGTGCCAGTAGCAATCCGCGGACAACCGCCGGGTATGGCTACACCTTC.

The chain joins TRBV20-1 to TRBJ2-1, with D unresolved. CDR1 DFQATT and CDR2 SNEGSKA come from the germline V gene (reference sequence). Trimming cost V 6 bases and J 6 bases, with 9 bases left between them. The CDR3 extends over 11 amino acids. CDR3 in DNA: TGCAGTGCGCCTCTCGGCAATGAGCAGTTCTTC. Encoded protein: CSAPLGNEQFF.

The chain uses TRBV5-6 and TRBJ1-5; no clear D gene. There are 16 residues in the CDR3. Germline CDR1 and CDR2: SGHDT and YYEEEE. V was pared by 2 bases and J by 3 bases, with 15 bases between. In DNA, the CDR3 is TGTGCCAGCAGCTTAGGTGCCAGGCTATCCAATCAGCCCCAGCATTTT. Its protein product is CASSLGARLSNQPQHF.

The rearrangement joins TRBV27 to TRBJ2-5; possibly TRBD1 for D (5 bases). The germline CDR1 and CDR2 sequences are MNHEY and SMNVEV (reference sequence). The ends were cut back, 5 bases at V and 3 bases at J, with 13 bases in the middle. This CDR3 has 14 amino acids. CDR3 sequence reads: CASSIGQGKETQYF. CDR3 nucleotides: TGTGCCAGCAGTATCGGCCAGGGTAAAGAGACCCAGTACTTC.

The CDR3 here is CASGPQGGTEAFF. The CDR3 nucleotides are TGCGCCAGCGGGCCACAGGGGGGCACTGAAGCTTTCTTT. The chain joins TRBV5-1 to TRBJ1-1; 8 bases align to TRBD1. CDR1 and CDR2 from the germline V gene are SGHRS and YFSETQ. This CDR3 has 13 residues. The V and J ends lost 7 bases and 4 bases, in that order; junction bases with no gene match: 6.

V usage is TRBV6-4 and J usage is TRBJ1-4; D not resolved. The germline CDR1 and CDR2 sequences are MRHNA and SNTAGT. The CDR3 contains 11 residues. V was cut by 1 base and J by 6 bases, with 0 bases left in between. The CDR3 protein is CASSDYEKLFF. In DNA form, the CDR3 reads TGTGCCAGCAGTGACTATGAAAAACTGTTTTTT.

J is TRBJ1-2 and V is TRBV2; no clear D. The germline V gene has CDR1 SNHLY and CDR2 FYNNEI. The CDR3 covers 13 residues. Trimming removed 8 bases at V and 4 bases at J, with 14 bases between. The CDR3 loop is CASGGMLRYGYTF. CDR3 in DNA: TGTGCCAGCGGAGGGATGTTGCGCTATGGCTACACCTTC.

This chain links TRBV7-9 with TRBJ1-2, with TRBD1 matching 10 bases. CDR1 and CDR2 (germline): SEHNR, FQNEAQ (reference sequence). The length of the CDR3 is 15 residues. The V and J ends lost 5 bases and 3 bases, in that order; junction bases with no gene match: 6. CDR3 coding DNA: TGTGCCAGCAGCATCGGACAGGGGGGTCACTATGGCTACACCTTC. This translates into CASSIGQGGHYGYTF. The full variable domain, its missing parts supplied by reference TRBV7-9 and TRBJ1-2, is DTGVSQNPRHKITKRGQNVTFRCDPISEHNRLYWYRQTLGQGPEFLTYFQNEAQLEKSRLLSDRFSAERPKGSFSTLEIQRTEQGDSAMYLCASSIGQGGHYGYTFGSGTRLTVV.

The gene calls are TRBV7-6 and TRBJ2-7, with 11 bases lining up with TRBD2. Germline lookup yields CDR1 SGHVS and CDR2 FNYEAQ. The junction had 1 base not matched to a gene; V was cut back by 1 base and J by 2 bases. The CDR3 contains 15 residues. The CDR3 region has the DNA TGTGCCAGCAGCTTAGTTAGCGGGAGGGCCTACGAGCAGTACTTC. As protein: CASSLVSGRAYEQYF.

The chain uses TRBV7-9 and TRBJ1-5; D ambiguous. Germline V gene data show CDR1 as SEHNR and CDR2 as FQNEAQ (reference sequence). The CDR3 totals 16 residues. V was cut by 3 bases and J by 0 bases, with 12 bases left in between. CDR3 residues: CASSLAGTYSNQPQHF. The DNA of the CDR3 is TGTGCCAGCAGCTTGGCCGGTACTTATAGCAATCAGCCCCAGCATTTT.

V and J are TRBV19 and TRBJ2-1, with TRBD2 identical over 10 bases. The germline V gene encodes CDR1 LNHDA and CDR2 SQIVND (reference sequence). CDR3 length: 14 residues. V shed 9 bases and J 7 bases; nucleotides not matched to a gene: 9. CDR3 nucleotide sequence: TGTGCCAGCGAGCCGGGACTAGCGTGGAATGAGCAGTTCTTC. Protein product: CASEPGLAWNEQFF.

J is TRBJ2-1 and V is TRBV1; the DNA was not compared with TRBD2, the D call given in the table. TRBV1 is assigned pseudogene status. The CDR3 has 14 residues. This chain's CDR3 is CTSPSGRADNEQFF. For the CDR3, the DNA is TGCACCAGTCCCAGCGGGAGGGCCGACAATGAGCAGTTCTTC.

The V and J genes are TRBV28 and TRBJ2-1; 10 bases are a match to TRBD2. The CDR3 spans 17 residues. CDR1 is MDHEN, CDR2 SYDVKM, per germline. Trimming at V came to 6 bases and at J to 4 bases, leaving 12 bases not matched to a gene. CDR3 coding DNA: TGTGCCAGCAGAGCAGCTAGCGGGGGCCCAGTTTACAATGAGCAGTTCTTC. Its protein product is CASRAASGGPVYNEQFF. The whole variable domain, remainder taken from reference TRBV28 and TRBJ2-1, is DVKVTQSSRYLVKRTGEKVFLECVQDMDHENMFWYRQDPGLGLRLIYFSYDVKMKEKGDIPEGYSVSREKKERFSLILESASTNQTSMYLCASRAASGGPVYNEQFFGPGTRLTVL.

The gene calls are TRBV5-5 and TRBJ1-5, with D perhaps TRBD1 (5 bases). This CDR3 has 14 residues. CDR1 is SGHKS, CDR2 YYEKEE, per germline (reference sequence). V was trimmed by 4 bases and J by 3 bases, leaving 11 bases between them. The CDR3 bases are TGTGCCAGCAGCCCAGGGCGTACCAATCAGCCCCAGCATTTT. Translation gives CASSPGRTNQPQHF.

The V gene is TRBV5-1, the J gene TRBJ2-1, with 8 positions matching TRBD2. CDR1 is SGHRS and CDR2 is YFSETQ in the germline V gene. V gave up 1 base and J gave up 5 bases; unmatched junction bases: 2. CDR3 length equals 14 residues. The CDR3 here is CASSLFSGNNEQFF. As DNA, the CDR3 is TGCGCCAGCAGCTTGTTTAGCGGGAACAATGAGCAGTTCTTC.

The chain recombines TRBV7-2 with TRBJ2-5, with D possibly called TRBD1 or TRBD2 (6 bases each). The CDR3 sequence is 15 residues long. Trimming cost V 3 bases and J 1 base, with 12 bases left between them. The germline V gene encodes CDR1 SGHTA and CDR2 FQGNSA. CDR3 sequence reads: CASSFRRGPQETQYF. The CDR3 region has the DNA TGTGCCAGCAGCTTCCGACGGGGGCCCCAAGAGACCCAGTACTTC. Filled out from reference TRBV7-2 and TRBJ2-5, the complete variable domain reads GAGVSQSPSNKVTEKGKDVELRCDPISGHTALYWYRQSLGQGLEFLIYFQGNSAPDKSGLPSDRFSAERTGGSVSTLTIQRTQQEDSAVYLCASSFRRGPQETQYFGPGTRLLVL.

This clone has a single count. The V call is TRBV27, the J call TRBJ2-1, with 7 bases matching TRBD2. The CDR3 is 23 residues long. Germline lookup yields CDR1 MNHEY and CDR2 SMNVEV (reference sequence). V dropped 0 bases and J dropped 0; count of bases not matched to a gene: 23. This chain's CDR3 is CASSLSVVSSTSYPKSSYNEQFF. As DNA, the CDR3 is TGTGCCAGCAGTTTATCGGTGGTGTCATCGACTAGCTACCCTAAAAGCTCCTACAATGAGCAGTTCTTC.

The chain is built from TRBV11-2 and TRBJ1-2, with TRBD1 matching 7 bases. CDR3 length: 15 residues. Germline V CDR1 and CDR2: SGHAT, FQNNGV. V lost 3 bases to trimming and J lost 4 bases; unmatched junction nucleotides: 8. CDR3 DNA: TGTGCCAGCAGCTTTGGCCCGGGACAGTTCTATGGCTACACCTTC. As protein: CASSFGPGQFYGYTF.

The chain combines TRBV4-3 with TRBJ1-4, with TRBD1 identical over 10 bases. From germline, CDR1 is LGHNA and CDR2 YSLEER. This CDR3 comprises 14 residues. V was clipped by 1 base and J by 13 bases; unmatched bases: 6. The CDR3 loop reads CASSQGQGAEVLFF. CDR3 coding DNA: TGCGCCAGCAGCCAAGGACAGGGGGCGGAAGTACTGTTTTTT.

J is TRBJ2-2 and V is TRBV6-5, with D possibly matching TRBD2 (6 bases). CDR1 and CDR2 (germline): MNHEY, SVGAGI. V was cut by 5 bases and J by 1 base, with 11 bases left in between. The CDR3 consists of 15 residues. This CDR3 reads CASSPGLLNTGELFF. The CDR3 nucleotides are TGTGCCAGCAGTCCGGGACTCCTGAACACCGGGGAGCTGTTTTTT.

V is TRBV29-1 and J is TRBJ2-1; TRBD2 agrees at 11 bases. The V gene end was trimmed by 4 bases and the J gene end by 9 bases; junction bases not matched to a gene: 11. Germline V CDR1 and CDR2: SQVTM, ANQGSEA. The CDR3 length is 15 residues. CDR3 residues: CSVVASGRSVGEQFF. The CDR3, as DNA: TGCAGCGTTGTGGCTAGCGGGAGGTCGGTGGGTGAGCAGTTCTTC.

The V call is TRBV7-8, the J call TRBJ2-3; TRBD1 might be the D (5 bases). The CDR3 totals 16 residues. V was trimmed by 1 base and J by 2 bases, leaving 13 bases between them. Germline values: CDR1 SGHVS, CDR2 FQNEAQ. The CDR3 sequence: CASSLGRGAYTDTQYF. CDR3 nucleotide sequence: TGTGCCAGCAGCTTAGGGCGTGGGGCGTACACAGATACGCAGTATTTT. Using reference TRBV7-8 and TRBJ2-3 for the parts outside the CDR3, the full variable domain is GAGVSQSPRYKVAKRGQDVALRCDPISGHVSLFWYQQALGQGPEFLTYFQNEAQLDKSGLPSDRFFAERPEGSVSTLKIQRTQQEDSAVYLCASSLGRGAYTDTQYFGPGTRLTVL.